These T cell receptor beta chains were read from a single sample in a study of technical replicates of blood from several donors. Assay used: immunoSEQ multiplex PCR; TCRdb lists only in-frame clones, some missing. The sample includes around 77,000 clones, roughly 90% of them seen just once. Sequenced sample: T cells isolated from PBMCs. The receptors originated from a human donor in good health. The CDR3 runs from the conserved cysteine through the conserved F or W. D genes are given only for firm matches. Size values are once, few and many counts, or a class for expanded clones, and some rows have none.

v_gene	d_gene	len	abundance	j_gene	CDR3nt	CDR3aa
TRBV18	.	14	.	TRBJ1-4	TGTGCCAGCTCACCAGGGCAAGGAGGTGAAAAACTGTTTTTT	CASSPGQGGEKLFF
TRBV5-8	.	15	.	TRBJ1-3	TGTGCCAGCAGCCCCCTAACTTTCTCTGGAAACACCATATATTTT	CASSPLTFSGNTIYF
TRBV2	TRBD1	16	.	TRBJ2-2	TGTGCCAGCGGTGCCAGGGGGCGAGGAGCCACCGGGGAGCTGTTTTTT	CASGARGRGATGELFF
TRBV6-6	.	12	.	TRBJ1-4	TGTGCCAGCAGTTACGAGAGTGAAAAACTGTTTTTT	CASSYESEKLFF
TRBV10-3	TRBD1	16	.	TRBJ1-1	TGTGCCATCAGTGAGCGGAAAGGACAGGGGAACACTGAAGCTTTCTTT	CAISERKGQGNTEAFF
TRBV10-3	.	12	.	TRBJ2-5	TGTGCCACCAGGGGGGGATATGAGACCCAGTACTTC	CATRGGYETQYF
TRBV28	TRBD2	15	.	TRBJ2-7	TGTGCCAGCAGTCCGACTAGCGGGACCGCCTACGAGCAGTACTTC	CASSPTSGTAYEQYF
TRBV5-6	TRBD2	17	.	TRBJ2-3	TGTGCCAGCAGCTTGTTGGGGACTAGCGGAGGCACAGATACGCAGTATTTT	CASSLLGTSGGTDTQYF
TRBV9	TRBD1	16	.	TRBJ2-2	TGTGCCAGCAGCGGTTACAGGGGGACGAACACCGGGGAGCTGTTTTTT	CASSGYRGTNTGELFF
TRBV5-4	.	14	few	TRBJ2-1	TGTGCCAGCAGCTCCAGCGGCTCCTACAATGAGCAGTTCTTC	CASSSSGSYNEQFF
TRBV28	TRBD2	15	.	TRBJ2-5	TGTGCCAGCAGTCCGGGACTAGCGGGAGTTGGGACCCAGTACTTC	CASSPGLAGVGTQYF
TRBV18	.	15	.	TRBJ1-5	TGTGCCAGCTCACGAAACGGACAGAGAGATCAGCCCCAGCATTTT	CASSRNGQRDQPQHF
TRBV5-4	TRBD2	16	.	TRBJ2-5	TGTGCCAGCAGCCCGGCCCTGACTAGCGGACAAGAGACCCAGTACTTC	CASSPALTSGQETQYF
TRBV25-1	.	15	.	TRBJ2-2	TGTGCCAGCAGTGAAATTACTCAGAACACCGGGGAGCTGTTTTTT	CASSEITQNTGELFF
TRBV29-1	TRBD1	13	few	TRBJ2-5	TGCAGCGCCCACTCGACAGGGAAAGAGACCCAGTACTTC	CSAHSTGKETQYF
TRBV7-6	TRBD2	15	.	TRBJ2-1	TGTGCCAGCAGCTTAAGTAGCGGGAGGGCCCATGAGCAGTTCTTC	CASSLSSGRAHEQFF
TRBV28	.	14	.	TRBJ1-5	TGTGCCAGCAGTTGGGAGTATAGCAATCAGCCCCAGCATTTT	CASSWEYSNQPQHF
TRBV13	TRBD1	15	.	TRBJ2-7	TGTGCCAGCAGCTTAACCGGAACAGGGGCCTACGAGCAGTACTTC	CASSLTGTGAYEQYF
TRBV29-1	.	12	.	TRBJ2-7	TGCAGCGCCTCGACAGGCTCCTACGAGCAGTACTTC	CSASTGSYEQYF
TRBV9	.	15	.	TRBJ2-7	TGTGCCAGCAGCGTAGCCGGGGGGCCGACCTACGAGCAGTACTTC	CASSVAGGPTYEQYF
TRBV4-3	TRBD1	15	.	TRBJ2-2	TGCGCCAGCACCGCCGGGACAGGGGGAACCGGGGAGCTGTTTTTT	CASTAGTGGTGELFF
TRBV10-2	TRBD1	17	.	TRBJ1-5	TGCGCCAGCAGTGATGGACAGGGTTTGAGTACCATGCAGCCCCAGCATTTT	CASSDGQGLSTMQPQHF
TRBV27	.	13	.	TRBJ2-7	TGTGCCAGCAGTTTCGGGGTTTCCTACGAGCAGTACTTC	CASSFGVSYEQYF
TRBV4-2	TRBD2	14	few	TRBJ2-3	TGTGCCAGCAGCCCGGGAGGGGAAACAGATACGCAGTATTTT	CASSPGGETDTQYF
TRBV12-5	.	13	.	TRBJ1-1	TGTGCTAGTGGTTGGGACACACACACTGAAGCTTTCTTT	CASGWDTHTEAFF
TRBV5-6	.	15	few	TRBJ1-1	TGTGCCAGCAGCTTTCCAGAGACACTGAACACTGAAGCTTTCTTT	CASSFPETLNTEAFF
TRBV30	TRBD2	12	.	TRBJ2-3	TGTCTAGCGGGAGAAGCCCCAGATACGCAGTATTTT	CLAGEAPDTQYF
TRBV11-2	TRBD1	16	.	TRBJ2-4	TGTGCCAGCAGCTTAGGGTTACAGGGGGCGAGAAACATTCAGTACTTC	CASSLGLQGARNIQYF
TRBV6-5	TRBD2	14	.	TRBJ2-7	TGTGCCAGCAGTTATGCTAGCGGGAGCTACGAGCAGTACTTC	CASSYASGSYEQYF
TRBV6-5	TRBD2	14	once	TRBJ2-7	TGTGCCAGCAGCCGCAAGCGGGAATCCCACGAGCAGTACTTC	CASSRKRESHEQYF
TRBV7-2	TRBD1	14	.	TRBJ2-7	TGTGCCAGCAGCAAGGGACAGGGGCCCCACGAGCAGTACTTC	CASSKGQGPHEQYF
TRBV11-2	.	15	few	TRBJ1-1	TGTGCCAGCAGCTCCGCTACAGGGACACACACTGAAGCTTTCTTT	CASSSATGTHTEAFF
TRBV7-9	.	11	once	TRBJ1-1	TGTGCCAGCAGCTTCCCTCATAGCCCTTTCTTT	CASSFPHSPFF
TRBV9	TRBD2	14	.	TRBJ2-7	TGTGCCAGCAGCGTATCTAGCGGGAGCTCCGAGCAGTACTTC	CASSVSSGSSEQYF
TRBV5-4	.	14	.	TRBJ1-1	TGTGCCAGCAGCTTGCCGGGGGGGAATACTGAAGCTTTCTTT	CASSLPGGNTEAFF
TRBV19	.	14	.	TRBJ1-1	TGTGCCAGTAGTAGTATGGGGCCGTACACTGAAGCTTTCTTT	CASSSMGPYTEAFF
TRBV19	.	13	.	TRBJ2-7	TGTGCCAGTAGCCCTAATGAGGGTTACGAGCAGTACTTC	CASSPNEGYEQYF
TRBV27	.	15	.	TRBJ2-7	TGTGCCAGCAGTTTAACGACCTCGCGACTAGGCGAGCAGTACTTC	CASSLTTSRLGEQYF
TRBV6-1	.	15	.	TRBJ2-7	TGTGCCAGCAGTGCTCCTTTTCGGCAGGCCTACGAGCAGTACTTC	CASSAPFRQAYEQYF
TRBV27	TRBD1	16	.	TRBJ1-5	TGTGCCAGCAGGTCGGGACAGGTATATAGCAATCAGCCCCAGCATTTT	CASRSGQVYSNQPQHF
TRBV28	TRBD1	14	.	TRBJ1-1	TGTGCCAGCAGTTTGGACAGGCTAAGGACTGAAGCTTTCTTT	CASSLDRLRTEAFF
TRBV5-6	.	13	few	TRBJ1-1	TGTGCCAGCAGGTTACTCGAGAACACTGAAGCTTTCTTT	CASRLLENTEAFF
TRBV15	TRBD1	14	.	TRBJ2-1	TGTGCCACCAGCACAGGACAGGGTAGAAATGAGCAGTTCTTC	CATSTGQGRNEQFF
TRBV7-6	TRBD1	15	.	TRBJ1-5	TGTGCCAGCAGCTCCCGGACAGGGAGCAATCAGCCCCAGCATTTT	CASSSRTGSNQPQHF
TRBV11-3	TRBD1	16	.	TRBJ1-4	TGTGCCAGCAGCTTAGACCAGGGGGCCGCCAATGAAAAACTGTTTTTT	CASSLDQGAANEKLFF
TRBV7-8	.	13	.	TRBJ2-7	TGTGCCAGCAGCTCTGGACTAACATACGAGCAGTACTTC	CASSSGLTYEQYF
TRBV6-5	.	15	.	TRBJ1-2	TGTGCCAGCAGTTACTTCCCATCTACGGGATATGGCTACACCTTC	CASSYFPSTGYGYTF
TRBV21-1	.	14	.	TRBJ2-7	TGTGCCAGCAGCAAAGGCACAGTTAACTACGAGCAGTACTTC	CASSKGTVNYEQYF
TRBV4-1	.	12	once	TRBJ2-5	TGCGCCAGCAGCCATCCCTTCGAGACCCAGTACTTC	CASSHPFETQYF
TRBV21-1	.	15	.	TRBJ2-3	TGTGCCAGCGGAATGACTAGCGGAACTGCTTGTACGCAGTATTTT	CASGMTSGTACTQYF
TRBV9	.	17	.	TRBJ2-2	TGTGCCAGCAGCGGGGGACTTCGAAACCCGAACACCGGGGAGCTGTTTTTT	CASSGGLRNPNTGELFF
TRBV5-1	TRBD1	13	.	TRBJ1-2	TGCGCCAGCAGTTCTACAGGGGACTATGGCTACACCTTC	CASSSTGDYGYTF